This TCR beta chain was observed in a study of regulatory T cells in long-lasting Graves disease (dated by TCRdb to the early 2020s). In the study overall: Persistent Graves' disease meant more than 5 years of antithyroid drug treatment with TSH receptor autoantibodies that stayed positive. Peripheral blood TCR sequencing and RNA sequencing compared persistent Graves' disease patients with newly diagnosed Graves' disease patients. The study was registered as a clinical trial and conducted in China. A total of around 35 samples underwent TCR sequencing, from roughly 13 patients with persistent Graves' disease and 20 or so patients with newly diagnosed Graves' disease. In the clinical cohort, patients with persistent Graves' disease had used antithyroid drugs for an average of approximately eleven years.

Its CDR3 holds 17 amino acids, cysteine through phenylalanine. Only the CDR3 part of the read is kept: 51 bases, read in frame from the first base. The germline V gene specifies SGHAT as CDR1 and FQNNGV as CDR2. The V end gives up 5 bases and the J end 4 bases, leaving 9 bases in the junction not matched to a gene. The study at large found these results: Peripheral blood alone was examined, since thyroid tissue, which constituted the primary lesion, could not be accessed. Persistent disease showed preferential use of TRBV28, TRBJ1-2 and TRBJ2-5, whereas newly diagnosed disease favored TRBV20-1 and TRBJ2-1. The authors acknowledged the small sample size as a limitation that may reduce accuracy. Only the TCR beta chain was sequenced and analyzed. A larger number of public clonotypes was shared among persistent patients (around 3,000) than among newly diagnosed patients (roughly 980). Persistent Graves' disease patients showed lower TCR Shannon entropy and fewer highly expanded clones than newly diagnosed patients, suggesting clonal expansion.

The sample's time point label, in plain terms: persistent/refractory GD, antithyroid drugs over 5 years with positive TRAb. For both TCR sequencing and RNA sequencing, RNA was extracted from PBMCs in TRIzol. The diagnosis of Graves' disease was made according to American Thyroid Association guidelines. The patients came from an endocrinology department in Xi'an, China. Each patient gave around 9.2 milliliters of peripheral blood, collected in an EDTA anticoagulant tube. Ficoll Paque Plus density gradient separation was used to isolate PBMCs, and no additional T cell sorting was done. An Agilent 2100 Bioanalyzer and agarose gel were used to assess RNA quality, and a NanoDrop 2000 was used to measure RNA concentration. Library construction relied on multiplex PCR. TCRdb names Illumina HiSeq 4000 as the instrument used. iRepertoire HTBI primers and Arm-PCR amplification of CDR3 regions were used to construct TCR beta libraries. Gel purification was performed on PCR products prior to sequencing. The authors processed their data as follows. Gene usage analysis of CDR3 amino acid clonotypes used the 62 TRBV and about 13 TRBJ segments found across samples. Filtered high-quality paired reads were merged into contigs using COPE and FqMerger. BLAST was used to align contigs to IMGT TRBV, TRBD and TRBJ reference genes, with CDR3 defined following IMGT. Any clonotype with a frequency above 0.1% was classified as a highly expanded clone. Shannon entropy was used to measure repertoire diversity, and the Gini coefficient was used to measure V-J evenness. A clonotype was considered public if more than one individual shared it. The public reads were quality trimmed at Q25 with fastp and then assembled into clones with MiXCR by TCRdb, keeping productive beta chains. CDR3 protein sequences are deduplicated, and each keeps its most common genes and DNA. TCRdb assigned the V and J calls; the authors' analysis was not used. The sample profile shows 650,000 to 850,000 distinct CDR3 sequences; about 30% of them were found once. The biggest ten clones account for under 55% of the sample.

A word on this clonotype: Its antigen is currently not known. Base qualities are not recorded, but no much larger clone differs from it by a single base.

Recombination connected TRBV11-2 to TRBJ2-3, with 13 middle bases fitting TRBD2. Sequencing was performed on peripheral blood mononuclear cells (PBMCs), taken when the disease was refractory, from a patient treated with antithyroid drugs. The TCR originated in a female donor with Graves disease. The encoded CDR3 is CASSMWTSGRVADTQYF. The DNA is TGTGCCAGCAGCATGTGGACTAGCGGGAGAGTAGCAGATACGCAGTATTTT.